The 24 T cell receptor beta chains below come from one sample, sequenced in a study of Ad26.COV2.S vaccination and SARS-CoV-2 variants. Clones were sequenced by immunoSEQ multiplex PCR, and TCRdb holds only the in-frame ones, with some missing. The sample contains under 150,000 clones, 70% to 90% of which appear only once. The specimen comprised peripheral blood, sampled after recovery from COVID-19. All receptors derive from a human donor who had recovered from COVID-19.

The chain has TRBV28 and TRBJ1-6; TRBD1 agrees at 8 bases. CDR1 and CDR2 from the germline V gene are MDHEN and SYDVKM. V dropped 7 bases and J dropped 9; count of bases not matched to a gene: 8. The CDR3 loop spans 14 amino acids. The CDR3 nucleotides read TGTGCCAGCACCTCGGACAGGGTCTCTTCACCCCTCCACTTT. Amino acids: CASTSDRVSSPLHF.

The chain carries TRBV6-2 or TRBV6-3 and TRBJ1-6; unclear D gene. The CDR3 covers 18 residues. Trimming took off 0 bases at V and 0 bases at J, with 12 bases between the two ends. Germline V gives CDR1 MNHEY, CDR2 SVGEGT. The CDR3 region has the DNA TGTGCCAGCAGTTACTCGAGTCAGGTGAGCTCCTATAATTCACCCCTCCACTTT. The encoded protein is CASSYSSQVSSYNSPLHF.

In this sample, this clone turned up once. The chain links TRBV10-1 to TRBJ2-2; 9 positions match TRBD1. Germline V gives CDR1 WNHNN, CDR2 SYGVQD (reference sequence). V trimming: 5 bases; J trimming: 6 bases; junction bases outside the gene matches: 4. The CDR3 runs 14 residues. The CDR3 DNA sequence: TGCGCCAGCAGTAAGACAGGGGGGCCCGGGGAGCTGTTTTTT. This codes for CASSKTGGPGELFF.

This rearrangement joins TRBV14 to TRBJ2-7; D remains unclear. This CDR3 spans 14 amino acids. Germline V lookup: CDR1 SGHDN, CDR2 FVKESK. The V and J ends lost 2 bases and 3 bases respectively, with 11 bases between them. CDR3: CASSQRAGHYEQYF. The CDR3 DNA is TGTGCCAGCAGCCAAAGGGCAGGTCACTACGAGCAGTACTTC.

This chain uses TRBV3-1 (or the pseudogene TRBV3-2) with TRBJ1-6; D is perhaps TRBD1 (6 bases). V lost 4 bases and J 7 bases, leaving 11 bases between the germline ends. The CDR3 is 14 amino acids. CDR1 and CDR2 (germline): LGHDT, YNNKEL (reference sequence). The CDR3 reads CASSLGGANSPLHF. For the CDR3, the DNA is TGTGCCAGCAGCCTGGGGGGGGCGAATTCACCCCTCCACTTT.

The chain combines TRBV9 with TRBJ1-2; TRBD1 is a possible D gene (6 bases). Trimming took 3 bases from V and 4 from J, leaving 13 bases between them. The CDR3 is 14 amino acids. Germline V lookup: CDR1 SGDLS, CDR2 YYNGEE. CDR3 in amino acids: CASSADRSPYGYTF. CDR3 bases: TGTGCCAGCAGCGCCGACAGGTCGCCCTATGGCTACACCTTC.

CDR3 in DNA: TGTGCCAGTAGTATAGGAGCGGGACAGGTCTACGAGCAGTACTTC. Translation: CASSIGAGQVYEQYF. The chain employs TRBV19 and TRBJ2-7, with a tentative D call TRBD1 (8 bases). Germline V lookup: CDR1 LNHDA, CDR2 SQIVND (reference sequence). V gave up 1 base and J gave up 3 bases, with 13 bases separating them. CDR3 size: 15 residues.

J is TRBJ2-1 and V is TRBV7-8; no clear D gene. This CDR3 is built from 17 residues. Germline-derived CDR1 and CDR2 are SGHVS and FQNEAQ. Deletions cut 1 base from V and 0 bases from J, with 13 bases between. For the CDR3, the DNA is TGTGCCAGCAGCTTAGGGATTATAGGGCCCTCCTACAATGAGCAGTTCTTC. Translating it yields CASSLGIIGPSYNEQFF.

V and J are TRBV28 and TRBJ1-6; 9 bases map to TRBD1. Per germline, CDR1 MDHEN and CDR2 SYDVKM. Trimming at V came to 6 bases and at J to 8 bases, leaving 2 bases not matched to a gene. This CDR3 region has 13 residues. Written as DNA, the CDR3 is TGTGCCAGCAGCGGGACAGGGTATTCACCCCTCCACTTT. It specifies CASSGTGYSPLHF.

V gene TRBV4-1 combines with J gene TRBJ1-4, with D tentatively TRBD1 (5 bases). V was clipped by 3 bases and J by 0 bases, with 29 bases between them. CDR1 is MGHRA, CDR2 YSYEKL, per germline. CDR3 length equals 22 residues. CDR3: CASSHSTRAKLGGVPTNEKLFF. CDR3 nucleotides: TGCGCCAGCAGCCACTCTACCCGGGCGAAACTGGGAGGGGTACCAACTAATGAAAAACTGTTTTTT.

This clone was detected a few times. The CDR3 DNA follows: TGCGCCAGCAGCCGGACAGGGAGTAATGAAAAACTGTTTTTT. It yields the protein CASSRTGSNEKLFF. The V call is TRBV5-1, the J call TRBJ1-4, with TRBD1 matching over 8 bases. V lost 4 bases and J lost 4; bases outside the gene matches: 3. Germline V CDR1 and CDR2: SGHRS, YFSETQ. This CDR3 spans 14 amino acids.

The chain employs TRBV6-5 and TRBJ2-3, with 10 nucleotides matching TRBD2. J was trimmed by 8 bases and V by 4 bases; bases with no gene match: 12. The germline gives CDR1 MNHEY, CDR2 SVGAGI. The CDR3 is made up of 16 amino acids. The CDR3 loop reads CASSSLAGGRWGTQYF. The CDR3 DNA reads TGTGCCAGCAGTTCCTTAGCGGGGGGTCGGTGGGGTACGCAGTATTTT.

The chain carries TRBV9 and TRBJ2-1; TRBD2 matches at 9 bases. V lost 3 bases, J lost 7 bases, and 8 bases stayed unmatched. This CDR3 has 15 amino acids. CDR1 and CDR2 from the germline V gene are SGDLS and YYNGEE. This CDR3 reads CASSELSGGGNEQFF. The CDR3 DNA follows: TGTGCCAGCAGCGAACTTAGCGGGGGAGGGAATGAGCAGTTCTTC.

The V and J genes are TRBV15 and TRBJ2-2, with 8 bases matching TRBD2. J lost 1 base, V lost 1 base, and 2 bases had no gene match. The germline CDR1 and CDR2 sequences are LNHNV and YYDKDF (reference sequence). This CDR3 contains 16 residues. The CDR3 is CATSRGGLGNTGELFF. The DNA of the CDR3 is TGTGCCACCAGCAGAGGGGGACTAGGGAACACCGGGGAGCTGTTTTTT.

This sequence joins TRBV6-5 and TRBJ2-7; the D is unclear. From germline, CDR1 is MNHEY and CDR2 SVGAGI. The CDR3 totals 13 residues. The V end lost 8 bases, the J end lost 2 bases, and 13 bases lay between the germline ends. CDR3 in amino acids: CASGRDNTYEQYF. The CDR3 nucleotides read TGTGCCAGCGGAAGAGACAATACCTACGAGCAGTACTTC.

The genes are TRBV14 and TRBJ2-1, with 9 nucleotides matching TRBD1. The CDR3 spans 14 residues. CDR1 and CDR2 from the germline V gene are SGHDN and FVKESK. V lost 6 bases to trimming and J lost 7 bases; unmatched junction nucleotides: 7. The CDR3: CASSGGTGSNEQFF. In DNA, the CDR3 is TGTGCCAGCAGTGGAGGGACAGGGTCTAATGAGCAGTTCTTC.

DNA of the CDR3: TGTGCCAGCAGTCCGGGACAGAATAATTCACCCCTCCACTTT. It is translated as CASSPGQNNSPLHF. The rearrangement links TRBV28 to TRBJ1-6; 7 bases align to TRBD1. V was clipped by 5 bases and J by 5 bases; unmatched bases: 3. The CDR3 is 14 amino acids. Germline V CDR1 and CDR2: MDHEN, SYDVKM.

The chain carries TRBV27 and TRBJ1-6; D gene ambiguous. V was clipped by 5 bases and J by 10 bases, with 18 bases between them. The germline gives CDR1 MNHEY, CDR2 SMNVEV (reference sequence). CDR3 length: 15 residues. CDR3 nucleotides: TGTGCCAGCAGTAACCGCGTCACAGCTGGATCACCCCTCCACTTT. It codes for CASSNRVTAGSPLHF.

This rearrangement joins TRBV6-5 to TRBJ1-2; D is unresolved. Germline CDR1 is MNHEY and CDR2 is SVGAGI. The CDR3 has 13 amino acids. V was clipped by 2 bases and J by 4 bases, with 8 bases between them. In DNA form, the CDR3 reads TGTGCCAGCAGTTACCGGCCAGTCTATGGCTACACCTTC. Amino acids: CASSYRPVYGYTF.

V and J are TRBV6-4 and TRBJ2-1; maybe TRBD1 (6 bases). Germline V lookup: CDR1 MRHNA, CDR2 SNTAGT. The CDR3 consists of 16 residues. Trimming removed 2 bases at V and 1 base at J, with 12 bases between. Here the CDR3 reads CASSDGGGRSYNEQFF. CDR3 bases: TGTGCCAGCAGTGACGGTGGGGGCCGTTCCTACAATGAGCAGTTCTTC.

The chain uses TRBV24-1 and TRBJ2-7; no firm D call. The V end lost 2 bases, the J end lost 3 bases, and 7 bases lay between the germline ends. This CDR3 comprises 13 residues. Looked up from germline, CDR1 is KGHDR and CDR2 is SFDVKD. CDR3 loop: CATSDSNFYEQYF. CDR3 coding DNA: TGTGCCACCAGTGATTCTAATTTCTACGAGCAGTACTTC.

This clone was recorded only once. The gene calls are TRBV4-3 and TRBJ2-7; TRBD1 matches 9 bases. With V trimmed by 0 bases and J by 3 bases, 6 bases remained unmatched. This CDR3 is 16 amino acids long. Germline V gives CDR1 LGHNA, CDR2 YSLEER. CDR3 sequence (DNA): TGCGCCAGCAGCCAAGATCCTGGGACAGGGTACTACGAGCAGTACTTC. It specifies CASSQDPGTGYYEQYF.

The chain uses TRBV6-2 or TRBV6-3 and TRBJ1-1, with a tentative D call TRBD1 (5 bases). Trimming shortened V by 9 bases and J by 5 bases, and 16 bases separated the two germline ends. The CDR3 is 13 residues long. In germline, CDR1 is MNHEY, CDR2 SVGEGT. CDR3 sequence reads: CASSLGGGTEAFF. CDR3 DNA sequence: TGTGCCAGTAGCCTGGGGGGGGGAACTGAAGCTTTCTTT.

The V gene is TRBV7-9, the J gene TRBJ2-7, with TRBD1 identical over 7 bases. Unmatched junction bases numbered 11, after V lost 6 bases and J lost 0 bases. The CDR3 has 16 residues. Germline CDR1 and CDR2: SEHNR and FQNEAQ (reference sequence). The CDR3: CASSSTMGTVSYEQYF. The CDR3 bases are TGTGCCAGCAGTTCCACGATGGGGACAGTCTCCTACGAGCAGTACTTC. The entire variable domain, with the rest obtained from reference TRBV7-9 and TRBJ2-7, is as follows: DTGVSQNPRHKITKRGQNVTFRCDPISEHNRLYWYRQTLGQGPEFLTYFQNEAQLEKSRLLSDRFSAERPKGSFSTLEIQRTEQGDSAMYLCASSSTMGTVSYEQYFGPGTRLTVT.